A single sample is the source of the 16 T cell receptor beta chains below, sequenced in a study of shared clonotypes between healthy human individuals. The naive CD8 fraction comprised CD45RO-negative cells positively selected for CCR7 and excluded terminally differentiated effector memory CD45RA+ cells. Method: immunoSEQ multiplex PCR; TCRdb's copy keeps in-frame clones and lacks some. The table includes hundreds of thousands of clones, roughly 96% detected once. The specimen sequenced was naive CD8+ T cells sorted from blood. The receptors shown here come from a woman aged 25 to 39 in good health.

A remark on this clone: At one end the junction does not follow the germline gene, possibly because of a read error. The gene calls are TRBV5-4 and TRBJ2-5; 9 nucleotides line up with TRBD1. CDR1 and CDR2 from the germline V gene are SGHNT and YYREEE (reference sequence). This CDR3 is built from 15 residues. The CDR3 sequence: CASSLGQGSQETQYF. CDR3 coding DNA: TGTGCCAGCAGTTTGGGACAGGGTTCCCAAGAGACCCAGTACTTC.

This clone was picked up one time. The genes are TRBV27 and TRBJ2-1; D is undetermined. V dropped 4 bases and J dropped 0 bases, with 16 bases sitting between them. The CDR3 totals 17 residues. CDR1 MNHEY and CDR2 SMNVEV come from the germline V gene (reference sequence). CDR3 bases: TGTGCCAGCAGTTCGAGAGAAATATCAAGCTCCTACAATGAGCAGTTCTTC. Translated, it gives CASSSREISSSYNEQFF.

V usage is TRBV7-9 and J usage is TRBJ2-5, with 9 bases fitting TRBD1. Germline V CDR1 and CDR2: SEHNR, FQNEAQ (reference sequence). The CDR3 totals 15 residues. Trimming removed 1 base from V and 5 bases from J; junction bases left unmatched: 5. As DNA, the CDR3 is TGTGCCAGCAGCTTAGTGACAGGGGGAAGTGAGACCCAGTACTTC. It encodes CASSLVTGGSETQYF.

The CDR3 nucleotides read TGTGCCAGCAGTTCGGGACTAGCGAGCGGGGAGCTGTTTTTT. Its translation: CASSSGLASGELFF. The genes are TRBV28 and TRBJ2-2; the match to TRBD2 covers 10 bases. Germline V gene sequence: CDR1 MDHEN, CDR2 SYDVKM. The CDR3 consists of 14 residues. V shed 4 bases, J shed 7 bases, and the junction held 3 bases outside the gene matches.

The genes are TRBV28 and TRBJ2-1; possibly TRBD2 for D (6 bases). The CDR3 contains 17 residues. V lost 4 bases to trimming and J lost 2 bases, with 18 bases between them. Germline V gene sequence: CDR1 MDHEN, CDR2 SYDVKM. The chain's CDR3 is CASSSPRGREAYNEQFF. Written as DNA, the CDR3 is TGTGCCAGCAGTTCCCCGCGGGGCAGGGAGGCCTACAATGAGCAGTTCTTC.

The V gene is TRBV15, the J gene TRBJ2-7; 7 bases fit TRBD1. V was pared by 0 bases and J by 0 bases, with 5 bases of the junction left unmatched. The CDR3 sequence is 16 residues long. Germline V gene lookup returns CDR1 LNHNV and CDR2 YYDKDF (reference sequence). This chain's CDR3 is CATSRDVGTASYEQYF. The CDR3 DNA reads TGTGCCACCAGCAGAGATGTGGGGACAGCCTCCTACGAGCAGTACTTC.

The chain joins TRBV6-5 to TRBJ2-3; TRBD2 might be the D (6 bases). Germline V gene lookup returns CDR1 MNHEY and CDR2 SVGAGI. This CDR3 has 14 amino acids. With 1 base removed from V and 4 bases from J, the gap between germline ends came to 9 bases. The CDR3 reads CASSYYPGADTQYF. Here the CDR3 DNA reads TGTGCCAGCAGTTACTATCCGGGGGCAGATACGCAGTATTTT.

The chain recombines TRBV27 with TRBJ2-7, with no clear D. This CDR3 contains 13 residues. The V end was cut by 7 bases, the J end by 5 bases, with 15 bases between. Germline lookup yields CDR1 MNHEY and CDR2 SMNVEV (reference sequence). The CDR3 DNA is TGTGCCAGCAAACCCTCAGTCGCGGACGAGCAGTACTTC. It yields the protein CASKPSVADEQYF.

The J gene is TRBJ2-7, the V gene TRBV11-2, with 8 nucleotides matching TRBD2. Looked up from germline, CDR1 is SGHAT and CDR2 is FQNNGV. This CDR3 region has 14 residues. The J segment lost 3 bases and the V segment lost 7 bases, leaving 8 bases of the junction unmatched. The CDR3, as DNA: TGTGCCAGCACCCCAAGCGGGAGACACTACGAGCAGTACTTC. Translation: CASTPSGRHYEQYF.

This chain joins TRBV14 and TRBJ2-1, with 7 nucleotides matching TRBD1. This CDR3 has 14 residues. V lost 3 bases to trimming and J lost 8 bases; unmatched junction nucleotides: 7. Germline CDR1 is SGHDN and CDR2 is FVKESK. CDR3: CASSHLDRSDEQFF. CDR3 coding DNA: TGTGCCAGCAGCCATCTGGACAGGAGTGATGAGCAGTTCTTC.

The chain employs TRBV28 and TRBJ2-7; D is ambiguous. In germline, CDR1 is MDHEN, CDR2 SYDVKM. The V end was cut by 5 bases, the J end by 2 bases, with 10 bases between. The CDR3 length is 13 residues. The CDR3 nucleotides read TGTGCCAGCAGTCTTTCGAGTACCTACGAGCAGTACTTC. This sequence encodes CASSLSSTYEQYF.

This chain joins TRBV15 and TRBJ1-1; D is uncertain. Trimming cost V 5 bases and J 10 bases, with 11 bases left between them. The germline V gene has CDR1 LNHNV and CDR2 YYDKDF (reference sequence). The CDR3 is made up of 11 amino acids. As DNA, the CDR3 is TGTGCCACCAGCGGACGACGGGGAGCTTTCTTT. It encodes CATSGRRGAFF.

The J gene is TRBJ2-1, the V gene TRBV7-9, with 12 bases identical to TRBD2. The CDR3 loop spans 18 amino acids. Unmatched junction bases numbered 9, after V lost 6 bases and J lost 0 bases. Looked up from germline, CDR1 is SEHNR and CDR2 is FQNEAQ (reference sequence). The CDR3 coding sequence is TGTGCCAGCAGGACCGAGGCTAGCGGGAGGGTCTCCTACAATGAGCAGTTCTTC. It specifies CASRTEASGRVSYNEQFF.

This clone was counted once. This chain links TRBV6-6 with TRBJ2-7; 9 positions agree with TRBD1. The CDR3 has 13 amino acids. With V trimmed by 6 bases and J by 11 bases, 11 bases remained unmatched. Germline-derived CDR1 and CDR2 are MNHNY and SVGAGI (reference sequence). CDR3 sequence (DNA): TGTGCCAGCAGCCCGAACAATACAGGGGGCAAGTACTTC. It translates to CASSPNNTGGKYF.

The chain recombines TRBV7-6 with TRBJ2-2; 14 bases align to TRBD2. The junction had 10 bases not matched to a gene; V was cut back by 0 bases and J by 7 bases. Per the germline V gene, CDR1 is SGHVS and CDR2 is FNYEAQ. The CDR3 runs to 19 residues. CDR3 sequence (DNA): TGTGCCAGCAGCTTAGCCCTCCTCCCGGGACTAGCGGGAGTCGGGGAGCTGTTTTTT. It codes for CASSLALLPGLAGVGELFF.

A note on this clone: A read error may account for a junction end that differs from germline. The V and J genes are TRBV6-5 and TRBJ2-2; 9 bases map to TRBD1. CDR1 and CDR2 (germline): MNHEY, SVGAGI. CDR3 length equals 14 residues. The CDR3 nucleotides are TGTGCCAGCCCTGGGACAGGGAAACACCGGGGAGCTGTTTTT. Translation gives CASPGTGKHRGAVF.